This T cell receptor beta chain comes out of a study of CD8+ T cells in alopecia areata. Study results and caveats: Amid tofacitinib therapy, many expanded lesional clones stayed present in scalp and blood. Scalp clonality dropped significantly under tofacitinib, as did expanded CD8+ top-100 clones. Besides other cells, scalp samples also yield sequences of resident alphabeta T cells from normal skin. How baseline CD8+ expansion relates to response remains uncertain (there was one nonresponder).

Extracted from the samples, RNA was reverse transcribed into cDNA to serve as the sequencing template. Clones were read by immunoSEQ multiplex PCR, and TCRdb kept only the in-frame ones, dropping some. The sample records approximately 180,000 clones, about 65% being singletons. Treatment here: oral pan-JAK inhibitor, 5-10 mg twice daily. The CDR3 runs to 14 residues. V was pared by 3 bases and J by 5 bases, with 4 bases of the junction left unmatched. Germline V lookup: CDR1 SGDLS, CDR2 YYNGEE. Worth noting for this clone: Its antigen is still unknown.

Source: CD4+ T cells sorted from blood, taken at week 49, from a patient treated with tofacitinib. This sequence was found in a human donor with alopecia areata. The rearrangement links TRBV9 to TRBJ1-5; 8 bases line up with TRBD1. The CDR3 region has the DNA TGTGCCAGCAGCGCGACAGGGGCGGATCAGCCCCAGCATTTT. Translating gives CASSATGADQPQHF. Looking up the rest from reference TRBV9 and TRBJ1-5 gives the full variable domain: DSGVTQTPKHLITATGQRVTLRCSPRSGDLSVYWYQQSLDQGLQFLIQYYNGEERAKGNILERFSAQQFPDLHSELNLSSLELGDSALYFCASSATGADQPQHFGDGTRLSIL.